This T cell receptor beta chain is drawn from a study of brain T cells in children with intractable seizures (dated by TCRdb to about 2021). Concerning the study at large: As a first screen for immune gene transcripts, resected brain tissue from about 58 pediatric epilepsy surgery cases was run on a NanoString immunology panel. Of the roughly twelve selected surgery cases, pre-surgery blood was also sequenced for eight, so four had brain tissue only. What the work shows at the level of the full study, not this receptor alone: Because sequencing depth differed between pre- and post-surgery blood, the absence of clones from the pre-surgery sample may reflect undersampling. The patients' HCMV serostatus was not known, and viral specificity was inferred solely from CDR3 sequence similarity. The top 50 brain clonotypes contained both public and private clones, and in each case the most abundant public CDR3 closely resembled known HCMV, EBV or influenza A epitope-specific CDR3s.

A distance of 9 bases separates the germline ends of V and J, which lose 1 base and 6 bases respectively. From cysteine to phenylalanine, the CDR3 is 14 amino acids long. CDR3 DNA is the only sequence kept; it has 42 bases, read in frame from the first base. Taken from the germline V gene, the CDR1 and CDR2 loops are SNHLY and FYNNEI. A note on this clone: Its target antigen remains unknown. Per-nucleotide qualities are absent, and no much larger clonotype sits a single base away.

TCR beta chain sequences were generated from genomic DNA using the immunoSEQ assay. Per the authors' processing: CDR3 sequences that did not begin with the conserved framework cysteine at position 104 were removed manually. To get clonality, the normalized Shannon's Diversity Index was subtracted from one, giving values from 0 (maximal diversity) to 1 (oligoclonal). Chi-squared comparison-of-proportions tests assessed whether the same CDR3 differed in frequency between samples, such as brain versus blood. Public clonotypes were identified by searching immuneACCESS, and similarity to known antiviral clonotypes was assessed with the VDJdb browser. TCRdb's version of the immuneACCESS table is confined to in-frame rearrangements and falls short of the full clone set. An unresolved V gene accounts for under half of the shortfall where checked; the remainder is of unknown origin. The D gene and trimming were derived from the DNA, and the V and J assignments and clone size from that table. Here the sample has roughly 9,500 clones; less than 70% occur a single time. The ten largest clones represent roughly a sixth of the sample.

The time point tag for this specimen amounts to: resected brain tissue, or blood drawn just prior to surgery. The surgery cases with the highest brain T cell transcript signatures were chosen for TCR beta chain sequencing of brain tissue, and also of blood when blood was available. Patients had been treated with at least one anti-epileptic drug before surgery. The TCR-sequenced patients were children whose drug-resistant epilepsy was caused by tuberous sclerosis complex, focal cortical dysplasia, Rasmussen encephalitis or hemimegalencephaly. Brain samples consisted of frozen blocks of fresh involved resected tissue obtained at epilepsy surgery. Bulk genomic DNA was isolated from unsorted brain tissue and whole blood using the Monarch genomic DNA purification kit.

This specimen was resected brain tissue, taken at surgery. This TCR was sampled from a girl aged 2-15 years with tuberous sclerosis and intractable seizures. The chain is assembled from TRBV2 and TRBJ2-2; no D segment can be confidently identified. CDR3 sequence: CASSEGVGPGELFF. The sequenced DNA: TGTGCCAGCAGTGAAGGAGTTGGACCCGGGGAGCTGTTTTTT.